This T cell receptor beta chain was sequenced during a study of beta chain features in type 1 diabetes. cDNA synthesis used the whole RNA isolate, giving expressed TCRB sequences. TCRdb's copy holds only in-frame clones and misses some; the assay was immunoSEQ multiplex PCR. Of approximately 160,000 clones in the sample, 7.5% to 10% were seen once. The sample holds a few counts of this clone. Its matching antigen is unknown. The CDR3 runs 16 residues. Trimming took 4 bases from V and 9 from J; bases not matched to a gene: 11. The germline V gene has CDR1 SGHNT and CDR2 YYREEE (reference sequence). Populations isolated by sorting all had purity greater than 95%. Findings and caveats of the study: Across all four CD4+ subsets, people with type 1 diabetes showed modestly shorter TCRB CDR3s.

This TCR was recovered from a woman between 18 and 29 years old in good health. Sequencing used central memory CD4+ T cells from blood. The rearrangement uses TRBV5-4 and TRBJ2-1; 12 bases line up with TRBD2. In DNA, the CDR3 is TGTGCCAGCAGCCCGCCTAGCGGGAGGGCCGGGGGTGAGCAGTTCTTC. This sequence encodes CASSPPSGRAGGEQFF.